The sequence of this T cell receptor (beta chain) was determined in a study of patients and donors after allogeneic stem cell transplantation. Trimming took off 6 bases at V and 1 base at J, with 15 bases between the two ends. Per the germline V gene, CDR1 is MNHEY and CDR2 is SMNVEV (reference sequence). The CDR3 extends over 15 amino acids. TCRdb called the RT-PCR reads again in MiXCR, with one record for every CDR3 protein. Among hundreds of thousands of distinct CDR3 sequences listed, around 16% were seen once. The sample was blood, either unsorted or a sorted T cell fraction (not recorded which). This chain connects TRBV27 to TRBJ1-1; the D is unclear. The sequence was collected from a human donor who was either an allogeneic HSCT recipient or a stem cell or donor lymphocyte infusion donor (not recorded which). It is not recorded whose cells these are; they may come from a transplant donor. Here the CDR3 reads CASSPPGRENTEAFF. The CDR3 DNA reads as TGTGCCAGCAGCCCACCCGGACGGGAGAACACTGAAGCTTTCTTT.